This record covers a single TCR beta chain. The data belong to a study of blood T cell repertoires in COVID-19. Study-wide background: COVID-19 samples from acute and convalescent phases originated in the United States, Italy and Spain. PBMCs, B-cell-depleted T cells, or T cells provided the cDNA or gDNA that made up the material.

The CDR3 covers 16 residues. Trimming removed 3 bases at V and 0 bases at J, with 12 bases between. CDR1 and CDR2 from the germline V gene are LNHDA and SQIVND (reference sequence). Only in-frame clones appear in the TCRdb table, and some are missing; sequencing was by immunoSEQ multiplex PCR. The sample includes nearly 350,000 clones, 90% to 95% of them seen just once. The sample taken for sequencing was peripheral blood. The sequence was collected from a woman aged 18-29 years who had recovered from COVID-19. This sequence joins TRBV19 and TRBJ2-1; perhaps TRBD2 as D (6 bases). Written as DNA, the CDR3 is TGTGCCAGTAGTATCAGCGGGCAAAGCTCCTACAATGAGCAGTTCTTC. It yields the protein CASSISGQSSYNEQFF.